Listed below are T cell receptor beta chains from one sample, sequenced in a study of cytomegalovirus exposure and HLA in healthy donors. Measured with immunoSEQ multiplex PCR; TCRdb has only the in-frame clones, and not every one. The sample yields about 120,000 clones, 80% to 90% seen once. Sample: PBMCs. These receptors all stem from a middle-aged man in good health and CMV-seronegative. Both conserved end residues are part of each CDR3. The D gene is left open where the match is weak. Some rows mark clone size as missing; the rest say once, few, many or name a class of expanded clone.

D gene: NA
J gene: TRBJ2-5
V gene: TRBV7-8
clone size: NA
CDR3 length: 14
CDR3 DNA: TGTGCCAGCAGCAAATACGGCGGACAAGAGACCCAGTACTTC
CDR3 protein: CASSKYGGQETQYF

D gene: NA
J gene: TRBJ1-5
V gene: TRBV9
clone size: NA
CDR3 length: 14
CDR3 DNA: TGTGCCAGCAGCGTAGGTGAGGGAAGTCAGCCCCAGCATTTT
CDR3 protein: CASSVGEGSQPQHF

D gene: NA
J gene: TRBJ1-2
V gene: TRBV7-9
clone size: NA
CDR3 length: 13
CDR3 DNA: TGTGCCAGCAGCTCCGAGCTTTCCCTCCGCTACACCTTC
CDR3 protein: CASSSELSLRYTF

D gene: TRBD1
J gene: TRBJ1-3
V gene: TRBV15
clone size: NA
CDR3 length: 13
CDR3 DNA: TGTGCCACCAAGGGGACAGGGATGAACACCATATATTTT
CDR3 protein: CATKGTGMNTIYF

D gene: TRBD1
J gene: TRBJ1-2
V gene: TRBV19
clone size: NA
CDR3 length: 15
CDR3 DNA: TGTGCCAGTAGAGACGACAGGGGCCCTAACTATGGCTACACCTTC
CDR3 protein: CASRDDRGPNYGYTF

D gene: NA
J gene: TRBJ1-4
V gene: TRBV19
clone size: NA
CDR3 length: 13
CDR3 DNA: TGTGCCAGTAGAAGAGGGTCCGGGGAAAAACTGTTTTTT
CDR3 protein: CASRRGSGEKLFF

D gene: NA
J gene: TRBJ2-2
V gene: TRBV15
clone size: NA
CDR3 length: 15
CDR3 DNA: TGTGCCACCAGCAGAGCGGACAGCCTACCCGGGGAGCTGTTTTTT
CDR3 protein: CATSRADSLPGELFF

D gene: NA
J gene: TRBJ2-3
V gene: TRBV19
clone size: NA
CDR3 length: 15
CDR3 DNA: TGTGCCAGTAGACGACGAGACACCAGCACAGATACGCAGTATTTT
CDR3 protein: CASRRRDTSTDTQYF

D gene: NA
J gene: TRBJ1-4
V gene: TRBV5-1
clone size: once
CDR3 length: 14
CDR3 DNA: TGCGCCAGCAGCCGATCAGGGATCGATGAAAAACTGTTTTTT
CDR3 protein: CASSRSGIDEKLFF

D gene: TRBD1
J gene: TRBJ1-2
V gene: TRBV29-1
clone size: NA
CDR3 length: 13
CDR3 DNA: TGCAGCGCTCGGGACAGGGGGAACTATGGCTACACCTTC
CDR3 protein: CSARDRGNYGYTF

D gene: TRBD1
J gene: TRBJ1-2
V gene: TRBV5-4
clone size: NA
CDR3 length: 15
CDR3 DNA: TGTGCCAGCACTACGACAGGGAATTTTGGCTATGGCTACACCTTC
CDR3 protein: CASTTTGNFGYGYTF

D gene: NA
J gene: TRBJ1-1
V gene: TRBV6-1
clone size: NA
CDR3 length: 14
CDR3 DNA: TGTGCCAGCAGAGTGGGGCACTTGAACACTGAAGCTTTCTTT
CDR3 protein: CASRVGHLNTEAFF

D gene: NA
J gene: TRBJ1-2
V gene: TRBV14
clone size: NA
CDR3 length: 14
CDR3 DNA: TGTGCCAGCAGCCCATTTAAAGGGGAATATGGCTACACCTTC
CDR3 protein: CASSPFKGEYGYTF

D gene: TRBD2
J gene: TRBJ2-1
V gene: TRBV5-1
clone size: NA
CDR3 length: 15
CDR3 DNA: TGCGCCAGCAACGAGCGGGGGAGCTCCTACAATGAGCAGTTCTTC
CDR3 protein: CASNERGSSYNEQFF

D gene: TRBD2
J gene: TRBJ2-3
V gene: TRBV27
clone size: NA
CDR3 length: 15
CDR3 DNA: TGTGCCAGCAGTTTGGGACTAGCTACCACAGATACGCAGTATTTT
CDR3 protein: CASSLGLATTDTQYF

D gene: NA
J gene: TRBJ2-7
V gene: TRBV10-3
clone size: NA
CDR3 length: 14
CDR3 DNA: TGTGCCATCACCCCCGTTGAGGGAACCTACGAGCAGTACTTC
CDR3 protein: CAITPVEGTYEQYF

D gene: NA
J gene: TRBJ1-1
V gene: TRBV5-1
clone size: NA
CDR3 length: 16
CDR3 DNA: TGCGCCAGCAGCTTGGCCCCTGGGGCGCTGGGCACTGAAGCTTTCTTT
CDR3 protein: CASSLAPGALGTEAFF

D gene: NA
J gene: TRBJ1-1
V gene: TRBV5-4
clone size: NA
CDR3 length: 14
CDR3 DNA: TGTGCCAGCAGCCGCCCAGGGTCAAACACTGAAGCTTTCTTT
CDR3 protein: CASSRPGSNTEAFF

D gene: NA
J gene: TRBJ2-2
V gene: TRBV4-1
clone size: NA
CDR3 length: 16
CDR3 DNA: TGCGCCAGCAGCCAAGATTCCTCTCCGAACACCGGGGAGCTGTTTTTT
CDR3 protein: CASSQDSSPNTGELFF

D gene: NA
J gene: TRBJ1-2
V gene: TRBV19
clone size: NA
CDR3 length: 14
CDR3 DNA: TGTGCCAGTAGTATCCTCGGGGAGACCTATGGCTACACCTTC
CDR3 protein: CASSILGETYGYTF

D gene: TRBD1
J gene: TRBJ2-7
V gene: TRBV5-1
clone size: NA
CDR3 length: 15
CDR3 DNA: TGCGCCAGCAGCGCCCTAGGGCAGGGGGCATCCGAGCAGTACTTC
CDR3 protein: CASSALGQGASEQYF

D gene: NA
J gene: TRBJ1-5
V gene: TRBV6-4
clone size: NA
CDR3 length: 15
CDR3 DNA: TGTGCCAGCAGTGAAGAGGCAGGGAGCAATCAGCCCCAGCATTTT
CDR3 protein: CASSEEAGSNQPQHF

D gene: NA
J gene: TRBJ1-6
V gene: TRBV5-4
clone size: NA
CDR3 length: 13
CDR3 DNA: TGTGCCAGCAGCCCGGACAGTAATTCACCCCTCCACTTT
CDR3 protein: CASSPDSNSPLHF

D gene: NA
J gene: TRBJ2-1
V gene: TRBV5-1
clone size: NA
CDR3 length: 12
CDR3 DNA: TGCGCCAGCAGCTTGACAGGCAATGAGCAGTTCTTC
CDR3 protein: CASSLTGNEQFF

D gene: NA
J gene: TRBJ1-2
V gene: TRBV7-9
clone size: NA
CDR3 length: 13
CDR3 DNA: TGTGCCGGGGCCGGGGGGGCTCATTATGGCTACACCTTC
CDR3 protein: CAGAGGAHYGYTF